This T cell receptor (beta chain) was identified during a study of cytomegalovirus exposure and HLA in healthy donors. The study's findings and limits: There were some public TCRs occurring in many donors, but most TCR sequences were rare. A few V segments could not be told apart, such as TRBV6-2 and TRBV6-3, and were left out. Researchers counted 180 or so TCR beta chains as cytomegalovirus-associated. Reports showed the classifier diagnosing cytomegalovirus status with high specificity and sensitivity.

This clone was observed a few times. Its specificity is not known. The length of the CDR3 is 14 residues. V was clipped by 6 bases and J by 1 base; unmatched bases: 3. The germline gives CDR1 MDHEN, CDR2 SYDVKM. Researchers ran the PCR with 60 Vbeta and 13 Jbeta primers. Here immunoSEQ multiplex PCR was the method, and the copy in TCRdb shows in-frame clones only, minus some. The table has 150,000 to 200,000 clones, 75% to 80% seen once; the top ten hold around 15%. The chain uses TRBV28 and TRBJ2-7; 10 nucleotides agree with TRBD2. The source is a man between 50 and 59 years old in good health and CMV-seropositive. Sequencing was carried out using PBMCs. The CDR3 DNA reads TGTGCCAGCAGCACTAGCGGGGCGTCCTACGAGCAGTACTTC. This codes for CASSTSGASYEQYF. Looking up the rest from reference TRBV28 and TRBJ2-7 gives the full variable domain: DVKVTQSSRYLVKRTGEKVFLECVQDMDHENMFWYRQDPGLGLRLIYFSYDVKMKEKGDIPEGYSVSREKKERFSLILESASTNQTSMYLCASSTSGASYEQYFGPGTRLTVT.